This T cell receptor (beta chain) was observed in a study of cytomegalovirus exposure and HLA in healthy donors. The overall study: It was reported in a later analysis that the 100 to 150 validation repertoires used the same platform as the approximately 650 first-cohort repertoires. Study-level points and caveats: The study designated 150 to 200 TCR beta chains cytomegalovirus-associated. According to reports, the classifier identified cytomegalovirus status with high specificity and sensitivity.

It was the approximately 120-subject validation cohort, separate from the roughly 700-subject first cohort, to which the donors belonged. Profiled with immunoSEQ multiplex PCR; TCRdb holds only in-frame clones, not every one. The sample has 150,000 to 200,000 clones, roughly 86% seen once. Worth noting for this clone: Its antigen is still unknown.

This CDR3 contains 14 residues. Unmatched junction bases numbered 9, after V lost 9 bases and J lost 6 bases. The germline V gene has CDR1 SGHRS and CDR2 YFSETQ. The clonotype was recovered from a woman aged 18-29 years in good health and CMV-seropositive. The V and J genes are TRBV5-1 and TRBJ2-3, with TRBD2 identical over 11 bases. Specimen: PBMCs. CDR3 in amino acids: CATKLAGAPDTQYF. In DNA form, the CDR3 reads TGCGCCACAAAACTAGCGGGAGCCCCTGATACGCAGTATTTT.